A selection of T cell receptor beta chains follows, all from one sample in a study of blood T cell repertoires in COVID-19. Profiled with immunoSEQ multiplex PCR; TCRdb holds only in-frame clones, not every one. The sample lists 150,000 to 200,000 clones, approximately 90% seen once, with approximately 0.5% in the top ten. Sequenced material: peripheral blood. The source is a man between 45 and 60 years old with acute or convalescent COVID-19. CDR3s include the opening cysteine and the closing phenylalanine or tryptophan. A D gene is named only where the DNA matches it firmly. Clone size, where shown, is once, few, many, or a class for clones that have expanded.

j_call	clone_size	d_call	v_call	cdr3_nt	cdr3_aa
TRBJ1-1	NA	TRBD1	TRBV7-2	TGTGCCAGCAGCTTTGGGACAGCTATGAACACTGAAGCTTTCTTT	CASSFGTAMNTEAFF
TRBJ1-3	NA	NA	TRBV7-2	TGTGCCAGCAGCTTAGTAGGGACAACGCGGGGAAACACCATATATTTT	CASSLVGTTRGNTIYF
TRBJ2-2	once	TRBD1	TRBV13	TGTGCCAGCAGCGTCTGGGACAGGGGCGAGAACACCGGGGAGCTGTTTTTT	CASSVWDRGENTGELFF
TRBJ2-2	NA	NA	TRBV18	TGTGCCAGCTCACCACCTTACCAGGGGAGCACCGGGGAGCTGTTTTTT	CASSPPYQGSTGELFF
TRBJ1-1	NA	NA	TRBV6-5	TGTGCCAGCAGTTACTCAACCACGGGGTGGAAGCCTGAAGCTTTCTTT	CASSYSTTGWKPEAFF
TRBJ2-2	NA	NA	TRBV6-1	TGTGCCAGCAGTGGACGAGGGGGTTCGAACACCGGGGAGCTGTTTTTT	CASSGRGGSNTGELFF
TRBJ2-2	NA	NA	TRBV6-5	TGTGCCAGCAGTTACTTAAGGACAATCGGGGAGCTGTTTTTT	CASSYLRTIGELFF
TRBJ2-3	NA	TRBD2	TRBV13	TGTGCCAGCAGTCAACCGGGACTAGCGGGGGGGCCGCGGACAGATACGCAGTATTTT	CASSQPGLAGGPRTDTQYF
TRBJ2-1	NA	NA	TRBV11-3	TGTGCCAGCAGCCTAGGGGGGGATGCCTACAATGAGCAGTTCTTC	CASSLGGDAYNEQFF
TRBJ2-3	NA	TRBD2	TRBV2	TGTGCCAGCAAACCCTTAGCGGGGGGATTAGATACGCAGTATTTT	CASKPLAGGLDTQYF